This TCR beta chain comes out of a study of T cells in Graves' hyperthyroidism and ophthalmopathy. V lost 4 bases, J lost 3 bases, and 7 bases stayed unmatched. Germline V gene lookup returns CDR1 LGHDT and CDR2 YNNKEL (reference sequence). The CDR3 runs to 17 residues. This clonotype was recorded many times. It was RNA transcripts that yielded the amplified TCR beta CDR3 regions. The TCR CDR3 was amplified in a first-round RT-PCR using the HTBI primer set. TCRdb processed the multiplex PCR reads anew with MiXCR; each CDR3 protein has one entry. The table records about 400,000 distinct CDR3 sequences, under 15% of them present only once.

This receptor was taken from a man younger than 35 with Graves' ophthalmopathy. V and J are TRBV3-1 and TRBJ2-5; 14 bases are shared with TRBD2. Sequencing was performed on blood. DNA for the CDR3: TGTGCCAGCAGCCGGACTAGCGGGGGGTGGGCTGAAGAGACCCAGTACTTC. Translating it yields CASSRTSGGWAEETQYF.